This is a list of T cell receptor beta chains from one sample in a study of T cells in Graves' hyperthyroidism and ophthalmopathy. TCRdb used MiXCR to reprocess the multiplex PCR reads, holding one entry per CDR3 protein. The sample holds some 420,000 distinct CDR3 sequences; roughly 13% are singletons and the top ten take 5.3%. Sample: blood. These receptors all come from a woman between 18 and 29 years old with Graves' hyperthyroidism. The CDR3 runs from the conserved cysteine through the conserved F or W. D genes are given only for firm matches. The size of a clone is reported for some rows only, either as once, few or many, or as a class for expanded clones.

d_call,clone_size,v_call,j_call,cdr3_nt,cdr3_aa
TRBD1,few,TRBV7-8,TRBJ1-4,TGTGCCAGCAGCTCTCGACAGGGTCGTGAAAAACTGTTTTTT,CASSSRQGREKLFF
TRBD1,.,TRBV4-3,TRBJ1-4,TGCGCCAGCAGCCAAGGGCCAGGGGGGAATGAAAAACTGTTTTTT,CASSQGPGGNEKLFF
.,.,TRBV9,TRBJ1-3,TGTGCCAGCAGCGTAGGAGTCGGCGGCTCTGGAAACACCATATATTTT,CASSVGVGGSGNTIYF
TRBD2,many,TRBV7-9,TRBJ2-1,TGTGCCAGCAGCTCCGGCCGCGGGACTAGCGGGAGATACAATGAGCAGTTCTTC,CASSSGRGTSGRYNEQFF
.,.,TRBV4-2,TRBJ2-2,TGTGCCAGCAGCATGCAAGCAAGGGGCACCGGGGAGCTGTTTTTT,CASSMQARGTGELFF
.,few,TRBV6-1,TRBJ1-4,TGTGCCAGCAAGCCCTCGGGGGCGCGGATTGAAAAACTGTTTTTT,CASKPSGARIEKLFF
.,many,TRBV12-3/TRBV12-4,TRBJ2-7,TGTGCCAGCAGCTCGGGACCCATCTACGAGCAGTACTTC,CASSSGPIYEQYF
TRBD2,many,TRBV12-3/TRBV12-4,TRBJ2-5,TGTGCCAGCAGTTTTCGGGGGGTTGGAGAGACCCAGTACTTC,CASSFRGVGETQYF
TRBD1,many,TRBV27,TRBJ1-2,TGTGCCAGCAGACGACCCGGACAGGTCGCGAATGGCTACACCTTC,CASRRPGQVANGYTF
.,many,TRBV2,TRBJ2-3,TGTGCCAGCAGTGTTGGGAGGCTAGATACGCAGTATTTT,CASSVGRLDTQYF
TRBD2,many,TRBV12-3/TRBV12-4,TRBJ2-7,TGTGCCAGCAGCGGCGGACTAGGAAAGTACAACGAGCAGTACTTC,CASSGGLGKYNEQYF
.,few,TRBV7-9,TRBJ2-6,TGTGCCAGCAGCATGAAAGGGGCCAACGTCCTGACTTTC,CASSMKGANVLTF
TRBD1,.,TRBV9,TRBJ1-1,TGTGCCAGCAGCGTAGGAGGGGACAGGGGGTGGACTGAAGCTTTCTTT,CASSVGGDRGWTEAFF
.,many,TRBV7-2,TRBJ2-7,TGTGCCAGCAGCTTAGGGGTAGCGCGCGAGCAGTACTTC,CASSLGVAREQYF
.,many,TRBV5-1,TRBJ2-7,TGCGCCAGCAGCTTGTCGGGGGTTTCCTACGAGCAGTACTTC,CASSLSGVSYEQYF
.,.,TRBV27,TRBJ2-7,TGTGCCGGAGAGACGGCAACCTACGAGCAGTACTTC,CAGETATYEQYF
TRBD2,many,TRBV7-2,TRBJ2-3,TGTGCCAGCAATGGGGGAGGGCCCTTCCGCACAGATACGCAGTATTTT,CASNGGGPFRTDTQYF
.,.,TRBV7-9,TRBJ2-7,TGTGCCGGCAGCTTAAGCTCGTGGGAGGCCTACGAGCAGTACTTC,CAGSLSSWEAYEQYF
.,many,TRBV5-4,TRBJ2-5,TGTGCCAGCAGCTTGGCAGGGCTGGGGGAAGAGACCCAGTACTTC,CASSLAGLGEETQYF
.,many,TRBV7-2,TRBJ1-5,TGTGCCAGCAGCCGGGACGGGGCAGATCAGCCCCAGCATTTT,CASSRDGADQPQHF
TRBD1,many,TRBV24-1,TRBJ2-3,TGTGCCACCAGTGATTTCGCAGGGGGAGACACAGATACGCAGTATTTT,CATSDFAGGDTDTQYF
TRBD1,.,TRBV19,TRBJ1-2,TGTGCCAGTAGTATAGGGGGACAGACCGACTATGGCTACACCTTC,CASSIGGQTDYGYTF
.,few,TRBV13,TRBJ1-6,TGTGCCAGCAGTTGGACTAGCCACGGGGGCTCCTATAATTCACCCCTCCACTTT,CASSWTSHGGSYNSPLHF
.,.,TRBV29-1,TRBJ1-2,TGCAGCGTTGATGGGGCAGGGGAAGGTGGCTACACCTTC,CSVDGAGEGGYTF
TRBD2,few,TRBV3-1,TRBJ2-7,TGTGCCAGCAGCCTAGGACTAGCGGGGCCGCCCCCCTACGAGCAGTACTTC,CASSLGLAGPPPYEQYF
.,many,TRBV11-2,TRBJ2-3,TGTGCCAGCAGCCTTGACAGCGCAGATACGCAGTATTTT,CASSLDSADTQYF
.,many,TRBV6-2/TRBV6-3,TRBJ2-2,TGTGCCAGCTACAGGGCTCCCGGGGAGCTGTTTTTT,CASYRAPGELFF
.,many,TRBV28,TRBJ2-7,TGTGCCAGCAGTTTAAGTGGGAGGGCCTTGAGGGGGGGGCAGTACTTC,CASSLSGRALRGGQYF